The 14 T cell receptor beta chains below all came from one sample that was sequenced in a study of OX40 agonist ivuxolimab in advanced cancers. Sequenced by immunoSEQ multiplex PCR; TCRdb stores in-frame clones only, minus some. This table has more than 20,000 clones, around 79% appearing once. Sequences were derived from CD4+ or CD8+ T cells sorted from blood, sampled in a trial of the OX40 agonist ivuxolimab. These receptor sequences come from an adult with an advanced solid tumor such as melanoma, head and neck, liver or kidney cancer.

The rearrangement joins TRBV5-1 to TRBJ2-7, with D possibly being TRBD1 or TRBD2 (5 bases each). Germline V gives CDR1 SGHRS, CDR2 YFSETQ. The CDR3 runs 13 residues. V was trimmed by 6 bases and J by 1 base, leaving 11 bases between them. The CDR3 DNA is TGCGCCAGCACCGGGACGGATTCCTACGAGCAGTACTTC. Amino acid sequence: CASTGTDSYEQYF.

This rearrangement joins TRBV13 to TRBJ2-1, with no clear D. Germline CDR1 and CDR2: PRHDT and FYEKMQ (reference sequence). The ends were cut back, 0 bases at V and 8 bases at J, with 5 bases in the middle. The CDR3 extends over 12 amino acids. The CDR3 region is CASSLGPDEQFF. CDR3 DNA: TGTGCCAGCAGCTTAGGTCCTGATGAGCAGTTCTTC.

This clone has only a few counts. The CDR3: CASSSTGANSPLHF. For the CDR3, the DNA is TGTGCCAGCAGCTCGACAGGGGCTAATTCACCCCTCCACTTT. The chain employs TRBV13 and TRBJ1-6; 8 nucleotides align to TRBD1. The ends lost 4 bases at V and 6 bases at J; junction bases unmatched: 2. CDR3 size: 14 residues. Germline V gene sequence: CDR1 PRHDT, CDR2 FYEKMQ (reference sequence).

This clone occurred once. This chain links TRBV28 with TRBJ2-7, with a tentative D call TRBD1 (5 bases). Germline CDR1 MDHEN, CDR2 SYDVKM. This CDR3 has 14 residues. Between the trimmed V and J ends, which lost 3 bases and 2 bases, there was a span of 11 bases. CDR3 DNA: TGTGCCAGCAGTTTGTTTGGGGCCACCTACGAGCAGTACTTC. Residues: CASSLFGATYEQYF.

The chain joins TRBV27 to TRBJ2-2; TRBD2 matches 11 bases. The CDR3 covers 16 residues. Germline V lookup: CDR1 MNHEY, CDR2 SMNVEV (reference sequence). V lost 2 bases, J lost 5 bases, and 4 bases stayed unmatched. CDR3 coding DNA: TGTGCCAGCAGTTTAGTCCTAGCGGGAGGTACCGGGGAGCTGTTTTTT. It encodes CASSLVLAGGTGELFF.

The rearrangement links TRBV9 to TRBJ1-1; D not certain. CDR1 SGDLS and CDR2 YYNGEE come from the germline V gene. The CDR3 runs 13 residues. Trimming removed 0 bases at V and 7 bases at J, with 10 bases between. CDR3 protein: CASSVGIQSEAFF. The CDR3 region has the DNA TGTGCCAGCAGCGTAGGCATTCAGAGTGAAGCTTTCTTT.

V and J are TRBV19 and TRBJ1-1, with D unclear. The CDR3 runs 14 residues. Per the germline V gene, CDR1 is LNHDA and CDR2 is SQIVND (reference sequence). Between the trimmed V and J ends, which lost 1 base and 1 base, there was a span of 7 bases. The CDR3, as DNA: TGTGCCAGTAGTATAGGCTCCGGGAACACTGAAGCTTTCTTT. It translates to CASSIGSGNTEAFF.

The chain links TRBV5-1 to TRBJ1-1, with 8 bases aligning to TRBD1. This CDR3 is built from 15 residues. In germline, CDR1 is SGHRS, CDR2 YFSETQ. With V trimmed by 1 base and J by 1 base, 3 bases remained unmatched. CDR3 in amino acids: CASSLSGTGNTEAFF. CDR3 in DNA: TGCGCCAGCAGCTTGTCCGGGACAGGGAACACTGAAGCTTTCTTT.

The rearrangement links TRBV10-1 to TRBJ2-3; D is unclear. With 3 bases removed from V and 1 base from J, the gap between germline ends came to 8 bases. The CDR3 length is 14 residues. Per the germline V gene, CDR1 is WNHNN and CDR2 is SYGVQD (reference sequence). CDR3 bases: TGCGCCAGCAGTGACAGGTCCCGCACAGATACGCAGTATTTT. Protein sequence: CASSDRSRTDTQYF.

The V gene is TRBV5-1, the J gene TRBJ1-1; D perhaps matches TRBD1 (6 bases). Trimming shortened V by 3 bases and J by 1 base, and 19 bases separated the two germline ends. This CDR3 is built from 17 residues. CDR1 is SGHRS and CDR2 is YFSETQ in the germline V gene. The CDR3 here is CASSYPGEMVTNTEAFF. CDR3 sequence (DNA): TGCGCCAGCAGCTACCCAGGGGAAATGGTGACGAACACTGAAGCTTTCTTT. Variable domain in full (rest from reference TRBV5-1 and TRBJ1-1): KAGVTQTPRYLIKTRGQQVTLSCSPISGHRSVSWYQQTPGQGLQFLFEYFSETQRNKGNFPGRFSGRQFSNSRSEMNVSTLELGDSALYLCASSYPGEMVTNTEAFFGQGTRLTVV.

The chain is built from TRBV27 and TRBJ1-1; TRBD1 is a possible D gene (6 bases). The CDR3 consists of 15 residues. Germline values: CDR1 MNHEY, CDR2 SMNVEV (reference sequence). Trimming stripped 1 base from V and 5 bases from J, with 14 bases between. CDR3 amino acids: CASSLLWGAETEAFF. The CDR3 DNA follows: TGTGCCAGCAGTTTATTGTGGGGGGCAGAAACTGAAGCTTTCTTT.

The chain combines TRBV5-6 with TRBJ1-2; TRBD1 might be the D (5 bases). In germline, CDR1 is SGHDT, CDR2 YYEEEE. This CDR3 spans 13 amino acids. V was trimmed by 6 bases and J by 4 bases, leaving 13 bases between them. CDR3: CASIPGWGYGYTF. DNA for the CDR3: TGTGCCAGCATCCCAGGGTGGGGCTATGGCTACACCTTC.

V and J are TRBV4-1 and TRBJ2-7; 10 bases agree with TRBD1. Germline assignment: CDR1 MGHRA and CDR2 YSYEKL. The CDR3 covers 15 residues. Trimming at V came to 5 bases and at J to 1 base, leaving 5 bases not matched to a gene. The CDR3 here is CASSNRDRGSYEQYF. DNA for the CDR3: TGCGCCAGCAGCAACCGGGACAGGGGTTCCTACGAGCAGTACTTC.

The chain is built from TRBV7-2 and TRBJ2-7; unclear D gene. Germline V gene sequence: CDR1 SGHTA, CDR2 FQGNSA. The CDR3 covers 14 residues. The V end lost 1 base, the J end lost 3 bases, and 10 bases lay between the germline ends. In DNA, the CDR3 is TGTGCCAGCAGCTTAGACTGGACCCTCTACGAGCAGTACTTC. Amino acid sequence: CASSLDWTLYEQYF.